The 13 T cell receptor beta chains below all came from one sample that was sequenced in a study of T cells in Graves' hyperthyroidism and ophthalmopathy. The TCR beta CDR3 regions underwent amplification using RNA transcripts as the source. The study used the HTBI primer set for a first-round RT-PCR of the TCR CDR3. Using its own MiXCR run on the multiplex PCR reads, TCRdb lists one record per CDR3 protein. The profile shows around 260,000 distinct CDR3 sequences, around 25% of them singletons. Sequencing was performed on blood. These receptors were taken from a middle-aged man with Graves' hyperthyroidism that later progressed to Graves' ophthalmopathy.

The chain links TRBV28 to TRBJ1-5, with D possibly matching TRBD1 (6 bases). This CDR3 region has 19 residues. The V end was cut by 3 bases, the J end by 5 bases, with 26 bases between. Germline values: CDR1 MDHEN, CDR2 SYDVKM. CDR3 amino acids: CASSFVLLGAGEVDQPQHF. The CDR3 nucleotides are TGTGCCAGCAGTTTTGTTCTCTTGGGGGCAGGGGAGGTCGATCAGCCCCAGCATTTT. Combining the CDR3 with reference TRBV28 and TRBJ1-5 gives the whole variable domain DVKVTQSSRYLVKRTGEKVFLECVQDMDHENMFWYRQDPGLGLRLIYFSYDVKMKEKGDIPEGYSVSREKKERFSLILESASTNQTSMYLCASSFVLLGAGEVDQPQHFGDGTRLSIL.

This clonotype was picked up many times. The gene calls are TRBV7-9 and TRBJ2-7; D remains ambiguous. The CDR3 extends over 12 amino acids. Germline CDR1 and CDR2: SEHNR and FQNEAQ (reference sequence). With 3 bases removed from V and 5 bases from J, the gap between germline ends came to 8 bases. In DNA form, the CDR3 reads TGTGCCAGCAGCTTCTCAGCGAACGAGCAGTACTTC. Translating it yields CASSFSANEQYF.

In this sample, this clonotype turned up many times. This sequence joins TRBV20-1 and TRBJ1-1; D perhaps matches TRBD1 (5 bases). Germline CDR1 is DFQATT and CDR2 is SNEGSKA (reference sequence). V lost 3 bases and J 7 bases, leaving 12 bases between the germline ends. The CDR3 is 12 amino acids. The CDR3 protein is CSASEGASEAFF. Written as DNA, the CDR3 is TGCAGTGCTAGTGAAGGGGCAAGTGAAGCTTTCTTT.

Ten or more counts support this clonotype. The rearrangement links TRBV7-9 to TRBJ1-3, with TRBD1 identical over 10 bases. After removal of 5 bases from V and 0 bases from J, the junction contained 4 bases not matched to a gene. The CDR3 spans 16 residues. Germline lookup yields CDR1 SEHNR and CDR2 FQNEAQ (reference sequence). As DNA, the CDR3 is TGTGCCAGCAGCGCGGGACAGGGGAGCTCTGGAAACACCATATATTTT. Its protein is CASSAGQGSSGNTIYF.

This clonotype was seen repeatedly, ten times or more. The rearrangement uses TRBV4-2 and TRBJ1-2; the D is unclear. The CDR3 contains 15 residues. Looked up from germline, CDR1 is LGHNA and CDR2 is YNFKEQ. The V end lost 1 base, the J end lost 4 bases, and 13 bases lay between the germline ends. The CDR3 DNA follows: TGTGCCAGCAGCCAAGTCGGCGAGACTATCTATGGCTACACCTTC. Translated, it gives CASSQVGETIYGYTF.

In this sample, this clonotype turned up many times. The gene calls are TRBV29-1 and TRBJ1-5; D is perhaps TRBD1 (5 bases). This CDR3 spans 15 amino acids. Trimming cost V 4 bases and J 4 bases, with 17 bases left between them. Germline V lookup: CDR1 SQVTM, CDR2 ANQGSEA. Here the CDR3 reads CSVGDQGTPNQPQHF. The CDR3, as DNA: TGCAGCGTTGGTGATCAAGGGACCCCGAATCAGCCCCAGCATTTT.

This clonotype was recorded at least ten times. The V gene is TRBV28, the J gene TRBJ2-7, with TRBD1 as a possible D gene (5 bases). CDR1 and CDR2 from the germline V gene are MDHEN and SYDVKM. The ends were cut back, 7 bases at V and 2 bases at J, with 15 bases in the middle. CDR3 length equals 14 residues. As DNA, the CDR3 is TGTGCCAGCACCCGTGCAGGGTCGACCTACGAGCAGTACTTC. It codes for CASTRAGSTYEQYF.

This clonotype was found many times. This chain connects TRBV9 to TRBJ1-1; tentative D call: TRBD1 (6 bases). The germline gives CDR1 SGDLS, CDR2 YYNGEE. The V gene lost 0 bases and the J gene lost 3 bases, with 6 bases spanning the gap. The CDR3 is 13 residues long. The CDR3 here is CASSVEGDTEAFF. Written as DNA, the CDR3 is TGTGCCAGCAGCGTAGAGGGGGACACTGAAGCTTTCTTT.

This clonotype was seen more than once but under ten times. In DNA, the CDR3 is TGTGCCAGTAGCGGTCCAGAGACCCAGTACTTC. As protein: CASSGPETQYF. V gene TRBV19 combines with J gene TRBJ2-5, with D uncertain. Germline CDR1 and CDR2: LNHDA and SQIVND (reference sequence). The V and J ends lost 6 bases and 4 bases respectively, with 6 bases between them. CDR3 size: 11 residues.

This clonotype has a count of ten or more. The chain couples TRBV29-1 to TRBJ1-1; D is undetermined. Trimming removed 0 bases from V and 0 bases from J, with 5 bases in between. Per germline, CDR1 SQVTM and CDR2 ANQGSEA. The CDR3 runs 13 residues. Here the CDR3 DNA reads TGCAGCGTTGAAGATTGGTTGAACACTGAAGCTTTCTTT. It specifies CSVEDWLNTEAFF. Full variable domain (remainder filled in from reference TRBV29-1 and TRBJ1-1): SAVISQKPSRDICQRGTSLTIQCQVDSQVTMMFWYRQQPGQSLTLIATANQGSEATYESGFVIDKFPISRPNLTFSTLTVSNMSPEDSSIYLCSVEDWLNTEAFFGQGTRLTVV.

Written as DNA, the CDR3 is TGTGCCAGCAGTTGGACAGGGGGTGGAAACACCATATATTTT. It encodes CASSWTGGGNTIYF. This chain uses TRBV12-3 or TRBV12-4 with TRBJ1-3; 10 bases are shared with TRBD1. With 4 bases clipped from V and 3 bases from J, the junction kept 0 bases outside the gene matches. The CDR3 totals 14 residues.

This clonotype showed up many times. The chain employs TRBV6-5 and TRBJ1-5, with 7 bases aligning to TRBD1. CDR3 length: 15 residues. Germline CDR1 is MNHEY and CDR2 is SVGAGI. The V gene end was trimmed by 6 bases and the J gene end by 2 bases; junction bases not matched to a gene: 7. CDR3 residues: CASRADRAGNQPQHF. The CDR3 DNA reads TGTGCCAGCAGGGCCGACAGGGCCGGCAATCAGCCCCAGCATTTT.

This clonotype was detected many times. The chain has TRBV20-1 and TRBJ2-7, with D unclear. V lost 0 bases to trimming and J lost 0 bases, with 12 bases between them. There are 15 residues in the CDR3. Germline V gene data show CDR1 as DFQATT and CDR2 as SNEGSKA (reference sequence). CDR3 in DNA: TGCAGTGCTAGAGAGGCTCCAAGGAGCTCCTACGAGCAGTACTTC. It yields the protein CSAREAPRSSYEQYF.